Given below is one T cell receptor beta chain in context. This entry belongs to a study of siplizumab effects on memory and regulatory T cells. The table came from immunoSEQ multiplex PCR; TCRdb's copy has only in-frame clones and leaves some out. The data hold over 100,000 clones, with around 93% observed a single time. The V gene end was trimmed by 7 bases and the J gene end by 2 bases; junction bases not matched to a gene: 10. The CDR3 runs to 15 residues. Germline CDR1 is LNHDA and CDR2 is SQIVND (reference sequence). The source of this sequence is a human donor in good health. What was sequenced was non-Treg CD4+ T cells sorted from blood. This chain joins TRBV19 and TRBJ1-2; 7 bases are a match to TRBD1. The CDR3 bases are TGTGCCAGTAAGGCCACGGGACAGATAAACTATGGCTACACCTTC. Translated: CASKATGQINYGYTF.